Given below is one T cell receptor (beta chain) in context. The table came from immunoSEQ multiplex PCR; TCRdb's copy has only in-frame clones and leaves some out. The table shows about 230,000 clones, with less than 85% occurring only once. These data come from a study of blood T cell repertoires in COVID-19. Turning to the study itself: Donors in the United States, Italy and Spain gave samples during acute or convalescent COVID-19.

The CDR3 covers 15 residues. The V segment lost 3 bases and the J segment 4 bases; nucleotides outside the gene matches: 6. Germline loops: CDR1 SGHDN, CDR2 FVKESK. The chain combines TRBV14 with TRBJ2-7; 10 nucleotides align to TRBD1. The sample consisted of peripheral blood. The clonotype comes from a woman in her seventies with active or convalescent COVID-19. CDR3 nucleotides: TGTGCCAGCAGCCAGGCGGGACAGGGGAATTACGAGCAGTACTTC. It translates to CASSQAGQGNYEQYF. Using reference TRBV14 and TRBJ2-7 for the parts outside the CDR3, the full variable domain is EAGVTQFPSHSVIEKGQTVTLRCDPISGHDNLYWYRRVMGKEIKFLLHFVKESKQDESGMPNNRFLAERTGGTYSTLKVQPAELEDSGVYFCASSQAGQGNYEQYFGPGTRLTVT.